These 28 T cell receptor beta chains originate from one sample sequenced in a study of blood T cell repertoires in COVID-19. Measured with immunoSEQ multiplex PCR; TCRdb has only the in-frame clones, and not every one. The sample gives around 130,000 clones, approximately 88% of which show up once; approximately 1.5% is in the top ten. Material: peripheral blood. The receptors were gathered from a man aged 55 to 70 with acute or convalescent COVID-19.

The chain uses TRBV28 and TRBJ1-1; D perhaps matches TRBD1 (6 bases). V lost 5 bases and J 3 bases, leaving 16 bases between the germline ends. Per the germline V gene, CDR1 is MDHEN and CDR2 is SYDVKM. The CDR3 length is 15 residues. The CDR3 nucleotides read TGTGCCAGCAGTCTGATGACAGGTACGGACACTGAAGCTTTCTTT. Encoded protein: CASSLMTGTDTEAFF.

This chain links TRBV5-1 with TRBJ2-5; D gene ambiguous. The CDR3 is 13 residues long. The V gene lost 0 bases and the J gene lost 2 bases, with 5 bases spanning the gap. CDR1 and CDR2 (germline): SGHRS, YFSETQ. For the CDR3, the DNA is TGCGCCAGCAGCTTGGCCCAGCAAGAGACCCAGTACTTC. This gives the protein CASSLAQQETQYF.

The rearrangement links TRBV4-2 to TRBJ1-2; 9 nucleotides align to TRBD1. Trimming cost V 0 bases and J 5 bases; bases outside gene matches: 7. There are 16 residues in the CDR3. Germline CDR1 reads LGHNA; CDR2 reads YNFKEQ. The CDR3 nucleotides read TGTGCCAGCAGCCAAGATCTACAGGGGGCAGGTTATGGCTACACCTTC. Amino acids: CASSQDLQGAGYGYTF.

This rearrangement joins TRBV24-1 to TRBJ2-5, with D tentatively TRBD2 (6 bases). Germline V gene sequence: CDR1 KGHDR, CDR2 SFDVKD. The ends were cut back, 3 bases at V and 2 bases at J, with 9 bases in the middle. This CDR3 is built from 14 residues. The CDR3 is CATSDPGRQETQYF. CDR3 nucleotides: TGTGCCACCAGTGATCCCGGGAGACAAGAGACCCAGTACTTC.

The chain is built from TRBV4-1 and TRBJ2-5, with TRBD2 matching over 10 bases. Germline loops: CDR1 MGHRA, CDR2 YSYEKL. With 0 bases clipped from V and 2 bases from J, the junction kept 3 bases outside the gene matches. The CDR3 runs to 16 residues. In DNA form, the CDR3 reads TGCGCCAGCAGCCAAGATAGCGGGGGGACTCAAGAGACCCAGTACTTC. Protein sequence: CASSQDSGGTQETQYF.

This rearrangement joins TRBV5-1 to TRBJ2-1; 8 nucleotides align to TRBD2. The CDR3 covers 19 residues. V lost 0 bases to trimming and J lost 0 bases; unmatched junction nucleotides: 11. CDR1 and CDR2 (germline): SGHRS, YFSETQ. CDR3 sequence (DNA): TGCGCCAGCAGCTTGGTCTCAGCGGGAGCGTCGGGCTCCTACAATGAGCAGTTCTTC. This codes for CASSLVSAGASGSYNEQFF. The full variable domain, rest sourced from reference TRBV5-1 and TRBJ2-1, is KAGVTQTPRYLIKTRGQQVTLSCSPISGHRSVSWYQQTPGQGLQFLFEYFSETQRNKGNFPGRFSGRQFSNSRSEMNVSTLELGDSALYLCASSLVSAGASGSYNEQFFGPGTRLTVL.

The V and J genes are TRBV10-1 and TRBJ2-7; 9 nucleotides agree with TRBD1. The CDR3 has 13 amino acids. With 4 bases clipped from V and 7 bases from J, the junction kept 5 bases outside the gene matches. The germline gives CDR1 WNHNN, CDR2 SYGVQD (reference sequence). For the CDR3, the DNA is TGCGCCAGCAGTGCAGGGACAGGGCAAGAGCAGTACTTC. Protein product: CASSAGTGQEQYF.

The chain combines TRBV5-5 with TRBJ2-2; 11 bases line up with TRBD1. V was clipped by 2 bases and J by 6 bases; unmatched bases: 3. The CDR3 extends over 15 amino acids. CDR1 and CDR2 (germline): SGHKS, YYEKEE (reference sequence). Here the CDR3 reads CASSFGQGAAGELFF. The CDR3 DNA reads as TGTGCCAGCAGCTTCGGACAGGGGGCGGCCGGGGAGCTGTTTTTT. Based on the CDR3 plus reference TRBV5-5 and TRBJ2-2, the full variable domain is DAGVTQSPTHLIKTRGQQVTLRCSPISGHKSVSWYQQVLGQGPQFIFQYYEKEERGRGNFPDRFSARQFPNYSSELNVNALLLGDSALYLCASSFGQGAAGELFFGEGSRLTVL.

CDR3 sequence: CASSQTLYSYEQYF. Written as DNA, the CDR3 is TGTGCCAGCAGCCAAACGCTATATTCCTACGAGCAGTACTTC. The chain is built from TRBV3-1 (or the pseudogene TRBV3-2) and TRBJ2-7; unclear D gene. Deletions cut 2 bases from V and 1 base from J, with 9 bases between. This CDR3 comprises 14 residues. Looked up from germline, CDR1 is LGHDT and CDR2 is YNNKEL (reference sequence).

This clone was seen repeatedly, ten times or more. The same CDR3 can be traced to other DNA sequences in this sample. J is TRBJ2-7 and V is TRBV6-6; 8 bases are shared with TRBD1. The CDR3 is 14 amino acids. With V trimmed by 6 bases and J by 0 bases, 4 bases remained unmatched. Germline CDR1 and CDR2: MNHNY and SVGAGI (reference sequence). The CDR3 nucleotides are TGTGCCAGCAGCCGGGACAGGAGCTCCTACGAGCAGTACTTC. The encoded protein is CASSRDRSSYEQYF.

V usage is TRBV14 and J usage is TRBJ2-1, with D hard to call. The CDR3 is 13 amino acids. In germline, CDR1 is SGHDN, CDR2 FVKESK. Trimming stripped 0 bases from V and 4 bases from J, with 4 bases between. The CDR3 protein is CASSQEEYNEQFF. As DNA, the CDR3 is TGTGCCAGCAGCCAAGAAGAGTACAATGAGCAGTTCTTC.

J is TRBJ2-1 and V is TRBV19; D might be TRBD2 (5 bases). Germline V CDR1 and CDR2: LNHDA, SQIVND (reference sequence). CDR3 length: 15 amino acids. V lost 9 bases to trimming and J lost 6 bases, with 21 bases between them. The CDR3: CASIGRNRGGNEQFF. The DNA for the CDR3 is TGTGCCAGCATCGGGCGGAACAGAGGAGGCAATGAGCAGTTCTTC.

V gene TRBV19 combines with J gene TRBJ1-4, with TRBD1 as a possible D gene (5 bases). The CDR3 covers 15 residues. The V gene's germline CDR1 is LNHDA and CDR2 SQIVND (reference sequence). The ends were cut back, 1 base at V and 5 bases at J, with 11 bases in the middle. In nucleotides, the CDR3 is TGTGCCAGTAGTATAGGCACAGGAAACAATGAAAAACTGTTTTTT. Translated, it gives CASSIGTGNNEKLFF.

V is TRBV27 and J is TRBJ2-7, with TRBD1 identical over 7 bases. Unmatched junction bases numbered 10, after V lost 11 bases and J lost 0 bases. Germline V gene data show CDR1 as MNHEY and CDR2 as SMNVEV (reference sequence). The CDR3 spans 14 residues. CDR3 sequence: CAVLRDSFSYEQYF. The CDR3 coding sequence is TGTGCCGTCCTCCGGGACAGTTTCTCCTACGAGCAGTACTTC.

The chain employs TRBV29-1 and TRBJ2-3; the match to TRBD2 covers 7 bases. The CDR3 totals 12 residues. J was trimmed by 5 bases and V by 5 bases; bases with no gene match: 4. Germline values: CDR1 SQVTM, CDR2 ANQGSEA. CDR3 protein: CSVLAEEDTQYF. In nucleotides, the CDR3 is TGCAGCGTTCTAGCGGAGGAAGATACGCAGTATTTT.

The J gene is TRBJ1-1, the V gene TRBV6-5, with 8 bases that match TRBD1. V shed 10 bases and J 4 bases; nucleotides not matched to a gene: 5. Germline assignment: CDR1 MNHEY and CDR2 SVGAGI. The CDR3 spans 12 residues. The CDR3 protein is CATRTGSTEAFF. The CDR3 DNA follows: TGTGCCACCCGGACAGGGAGCACTGAAGCTTTCTTT.

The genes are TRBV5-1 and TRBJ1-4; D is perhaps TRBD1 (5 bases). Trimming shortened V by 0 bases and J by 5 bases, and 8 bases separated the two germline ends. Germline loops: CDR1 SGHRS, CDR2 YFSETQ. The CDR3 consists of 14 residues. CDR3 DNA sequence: TGCGCCAGCAGCTTGGGACAGCTAAATGAAAAACTGTTTTTT. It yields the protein CASSLGQLNEKLFF.

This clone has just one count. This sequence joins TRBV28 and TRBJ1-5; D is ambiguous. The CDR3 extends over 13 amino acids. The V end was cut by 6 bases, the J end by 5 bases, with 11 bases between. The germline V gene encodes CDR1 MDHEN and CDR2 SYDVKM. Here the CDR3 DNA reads TGTGCCAGCAGCCCTGACACCCATCAGCCCCAGCATTTT. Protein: CASSPDTHQPQHF.

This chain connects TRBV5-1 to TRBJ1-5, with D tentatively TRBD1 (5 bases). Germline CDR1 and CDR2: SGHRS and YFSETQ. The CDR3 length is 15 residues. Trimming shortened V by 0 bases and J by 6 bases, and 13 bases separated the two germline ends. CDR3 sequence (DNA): TGCGCCAGCAGCTTGGGGGCGGGGGAAAGTCAGCCCCAGCATTTT. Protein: CASSLGAGESQPQHF. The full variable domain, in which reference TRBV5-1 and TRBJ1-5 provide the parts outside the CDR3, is KAGVTQTPRYLIKTRGQQVTLSCSPISGHRSVSWYQQTPGQGLQFLFEYFSETQRNKGNFPGRFSGRQFSNSRSEMNVSTLELGDSALYLCASSLGAGESQPQHFGDGTRLSIL.

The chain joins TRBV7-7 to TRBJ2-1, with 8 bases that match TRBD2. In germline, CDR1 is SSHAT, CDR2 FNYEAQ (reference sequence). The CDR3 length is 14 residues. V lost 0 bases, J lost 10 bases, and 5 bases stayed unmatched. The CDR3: CASSLASGSVEQFF. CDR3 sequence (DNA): TGTGCCAGCAGCTTAGCGAGCGGGAGTGTCGAGCAGTTCTTC. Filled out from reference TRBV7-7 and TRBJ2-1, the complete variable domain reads GAGVSQSPRYKVTKRGQDVTLRCDPISSHATLYWYQQALGQGPEFLTYFNYEAQPDKSGLPSDRFSAERPEGSISTLTIQRTEQRDSAMYRCASSLASGSVEQFFGPGTRLTVL.

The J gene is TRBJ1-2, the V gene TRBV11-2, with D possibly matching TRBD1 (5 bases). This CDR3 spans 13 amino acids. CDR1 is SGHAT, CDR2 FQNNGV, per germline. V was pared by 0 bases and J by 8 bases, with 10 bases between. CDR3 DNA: TGTGCCAGCAGCTTAGATTCAGGGAGGGGCTACACCTTC. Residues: CASSLDSGRGYTF.

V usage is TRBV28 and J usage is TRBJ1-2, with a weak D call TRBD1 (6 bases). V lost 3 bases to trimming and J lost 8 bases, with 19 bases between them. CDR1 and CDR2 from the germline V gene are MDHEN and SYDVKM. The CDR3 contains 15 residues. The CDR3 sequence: CASSFRTAYWGGYTF. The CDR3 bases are TGTGCCAGCAGTTTCCGGACAGCCTACTGGGGGGGCTACACCTTC.

The CDR3 nucleotides are TGTGCCAGCAGCGAACCGGGACTAGGGACCCCCTCCTACGAGCAGTACTTC. It yields the protein CASSEPGLGTPSYEQYF. The chain has TRBV12-1 and TRBJ2-7; TRBD2 is the table's D call, not checked against the DNA. TRBV12-1 is a pseudogene locus. The CDR3 is 17 amino acids.

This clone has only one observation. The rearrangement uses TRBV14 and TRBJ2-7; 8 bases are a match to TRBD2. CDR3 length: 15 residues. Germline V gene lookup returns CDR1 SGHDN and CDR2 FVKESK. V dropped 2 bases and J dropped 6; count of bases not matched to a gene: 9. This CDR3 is CASSQLSGVLGEQYF. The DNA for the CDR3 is TGTGCCAGCAGCCAACTTAGCGGGGTGTTAGGCGAGCAGTACTTC. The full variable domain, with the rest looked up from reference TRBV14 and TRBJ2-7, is EAGVTQFPSHSVIEKGQTVTLRCDPISGHDNLYWYRRVMGKEIKFLLHFVKESKQDESGMPNNRFLAERTGGTYSTLKVQPAELEDSGVYFCASSQLSGVLGEQYFGPGTRLTVT.

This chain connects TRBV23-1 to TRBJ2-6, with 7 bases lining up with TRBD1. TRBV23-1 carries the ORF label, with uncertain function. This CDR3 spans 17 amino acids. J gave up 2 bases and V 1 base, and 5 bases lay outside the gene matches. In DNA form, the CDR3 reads TGCGCCAGCAGTCAATGGCAGGGGGAGACTGGGGCCAACGTCCTGACTTTC. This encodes CASSQWQGETGANVLTF.

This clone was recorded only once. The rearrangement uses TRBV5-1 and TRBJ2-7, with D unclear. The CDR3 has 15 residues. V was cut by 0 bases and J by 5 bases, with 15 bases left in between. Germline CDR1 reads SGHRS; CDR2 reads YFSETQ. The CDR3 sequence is CASSLANLDNHEQYF. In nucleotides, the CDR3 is TGCGCCAGCAGCTTGGCAAACCTTGACAACCACGAGCAGTACTTC.

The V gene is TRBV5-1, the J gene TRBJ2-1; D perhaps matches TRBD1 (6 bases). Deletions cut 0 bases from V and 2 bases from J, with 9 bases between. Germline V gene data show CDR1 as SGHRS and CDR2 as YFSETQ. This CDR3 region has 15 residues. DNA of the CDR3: TGCGCCAGCAGCTTGGCCCAGGGGCCCTACAATGAGCAGTTCTTC. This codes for CASSLAQGPYNEQFF.

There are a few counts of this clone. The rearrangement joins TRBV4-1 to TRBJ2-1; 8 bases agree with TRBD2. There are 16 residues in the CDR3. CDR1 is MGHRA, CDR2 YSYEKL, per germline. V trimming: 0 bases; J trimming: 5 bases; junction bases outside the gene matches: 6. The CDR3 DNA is TGCGCCAGCAGCCAAGATACAGCGGGGGTAAACAATGAGCAGTTCTTC. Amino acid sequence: CASSQDTAGVNNEQFF.